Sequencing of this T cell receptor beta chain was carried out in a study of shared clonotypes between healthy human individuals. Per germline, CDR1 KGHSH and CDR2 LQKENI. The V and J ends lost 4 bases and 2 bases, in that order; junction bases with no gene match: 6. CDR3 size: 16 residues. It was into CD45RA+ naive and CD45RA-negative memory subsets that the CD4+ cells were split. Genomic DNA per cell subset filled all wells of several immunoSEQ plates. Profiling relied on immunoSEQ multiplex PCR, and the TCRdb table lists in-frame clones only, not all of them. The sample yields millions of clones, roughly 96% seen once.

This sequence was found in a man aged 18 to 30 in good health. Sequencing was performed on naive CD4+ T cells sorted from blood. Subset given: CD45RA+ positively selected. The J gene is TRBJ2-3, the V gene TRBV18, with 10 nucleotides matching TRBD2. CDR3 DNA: TGTGCCAGCTCACGACTTGGACTAGCGGCCACAGATACGCAGTATTTT. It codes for CASSRLGLAATDTQYF. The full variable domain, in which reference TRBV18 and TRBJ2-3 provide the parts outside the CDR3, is NAGVMQNPRHLVRRRGQEARLRCSPMKGHSHVYWYRQLPEEGLKFMVYLQKENIIDESGMPKERFSAEFPKEGPSILRIQQVVRGDSAAYFCASSRLGLAATDTQYFGPGTRLTVL.